The 3 T cell receptor beta chains given below trace back to one sample, sequenced in a study of CD8 T cells in ankylosing spondylitis. TCRdb re-called the 5' RACE reads with MiXCR, one entry per CDR3 protein. The sample holds 160,000 or so distinct CDR3 sequences, around 9.6% seen once. Sequencing input: blood, either unsorted or a sorted T cell fraction (not recorded which). These TCRs come from a female donor with ankylosing spondylitis or in good health (not recorded which).

This clonotype has a handful of counts. It may be a read error: a sequence one base away is much more abundant. The chain employs TRBV7-9 and TRBJ2-1; 7 bases line up with TRBD2. V lost 5 bases, J lost 8 bases, and 18 bases stayed unmatched. The CDR3 totals 17 residues. The germline gives CDR1 SEHNR, CDR2 FQNEAQ (reference sequence). CDR3 sequence: CASSLFNSGPDRDEQFF. CDR3 DNA: TGTGCCAGCAGCCTTTTTAATAGCGGGCCTGATAGGGATGAGCAGTTCTTC.

The CDR3 sequence is CASIPRLGIQRDRNNEQFF. DNA of the CDR3: TGTGCCAGCATCCCGCGTCTAGGGATCCAACGGGACAGAAACAATGAGCAGTTCTTC. The V and J genes are TRBV6-2 or TRBV6-3 and TRBJ2-1; 7 positions match TRBD1. From germline, CDR1 is MNHEY and CDR2 SVGEGT. This CDR3 is built from 19 residues. Trimming cost V 7 bases and J 5 bases; bases outside gene matches: 23.

This clonotype was seen only a few times. The rearrangement links TRBV3-1 to TRBJ2-7, with D perhaps matching TRBD2 (5 bases). CDR1 is LGHDT and CDR2 is YNNKEL in the germline V gene (reference sequence). The CDR3 loop spans 17 amino acids. V was cut by 4 bases and J by 1 base, with 20 bases left in between. CDR3 region: CASSPRGDGADSYEQYF. DNA for the CDR3: TGTGCCAGCAGCCCCCGGGGAGACGGCGCGGATTCCTACGAGCAGTACTTC.